The 30 T cell receptor beta chains below were found in one sample sequenced in a study of shared clonotypes between healthy human individuals. TCRdb's table, derived via immunoSEQ multiplex PCR, lists solely in-frame clones and lacks some. Here the sample spans roughly 2.1 million clones, about 93% being singletons. CD45RO-negative, CCR7-selected cells formed the naive CD8 fraction, which excluded terminally differentiated effector memory CD45RA+ cells. Sequencing was done on a sample of naive CD8+ T cells from PBMCs. These receptors were taken from a man aged 18-30 years in good health. Some clones in this sample may be carry-over from other donors' samples.

J is TRBJ2-4 and V is TRBV27; D uncertain. The CDR3 spans 15 residues. Trimming cost V 4 bases and J 0 bases, with 10 bases left between them. Germline lookup yields CDR1 MNHEY and CDR2 SMNVEV (reference sequence). CDR3 residues: CASSSPLRAKNIQYF. CDR3 in DNA: TGTGCCAGCAGTTCCCCGCTCCGAGCCAAAAACATTCAGTACTTC.

The chain is built from TRBV27 and TRBJ2-1; D is ambiguous. CDR1 and CDR2 (germline): MNHEY, SMNVEV (reference sequence). The V end lost 3 bases, the J end lost 8 bases, and 5 bases lay between the germline ends. The CDR3 is 11 residues long. The CDR3 protein is CASSFRDEQFF. CDR3 DNA sequence: TGTGCCAGCAGTTTCCGGGATGAGCAGTTCTTC.

The CDR3 loop is CASSLGTGNSGYTF. CDR3 nucleotides: TGTGCCAGCAGTTTAGGGACAGGGAATTCTGGCTACACCTTC. This chain joins TRBV6-6 and TRBJ1-2; 9 bases are a match to TRBD1. This CDR3 spans 14 amino acids. Trimming removed 4 bases from V and 7 bases from J; junction bases left unmatched: 7. Germline CDR1 and CDR2: MNHNY and SVGAGI (reference sequence).

This rearrangement joins TRBV6-6 to TRBJ2-7, with 10 nucleotides matching TRBD2. V lost 1 base to trimming and J lost 5 bases; unmatched junction nucleotides: 5. CDR3 length: 15 amino acids. Germline V gene sequence: CDR1 MNHNY, CDR2 SVGAGI (reference sequence). The CDR3 sequence is CASSYWISGRDEQYF. In nucleotides, the CDR3 is TGTGCCAGCAGTTACTGGATCAGCGGGAGGGACGAGCAGTACTTC.

This clone was observed a few times. The J gene is TRBJ2-7, the V gene TRBV28; D is ambiguous. Germline CDR1 reads MDHEN; CDR2 reads SYDVKM. The CDR3 totals 14 residues. V gave up 3 bases and J gave up 6 bases, with 15 bases separating them. CDR3 in DNA: TGTGCCAGCAGTTTCCCCGTAGACCGAGGCGAGCAGTACTTC. It translates to CASSFPVDRGEQYF.

This chain links TRBV11-2 with TRBJ1-2; D not certain. The CDR3 loop spans 16 amino acids. Per germline, CDR1 SGHAT and CDR2 FQNNGV. Trimming removed 0 bases at V and 2 bases at J, with 13 bases between. The CDR3 spells CASSLDGSVINYGYTF. As DNA, the CDR3 is TGTGCCAGCAGCTTAGACGGTTCAGTAATAAACTATGGCTACACCTTC.

The chain employs TRBV19 and TRBJ2-7; D is tentatively TRBD1 or TRBD2 (5 bases each). The germline V and J ends were trimmed by 5 bases and 5 bases, with 19 bases remaining between them. In germline, CDR1 is LNHDA, CDR2 SQIVND (reference sequence). This CDR3 spans 15 amino acids. In DNA, the CDR3 is TGTGCCAGTAGTGGACGGGGCCAATCGTCTCACGAGCAGTACTTC. It specifies CASSGRGQSSHEQYF.

CDR3 nucleotide sequence: TGCAGCGTACTACTTCCTTTAGTATACGAGCAGTACTTC. Translated, it gives CSVLLPLVYEQYF. The V gene is TRBV29-1, the J gene TRBJ2-7, with D unresolved. CDR1 is SQVTM and CDR2 is ANQGSEA in the germline V gene. The V gene lost 6 bases and the J gene lost 4 bases, with 16 bases spanning the gap. The CDR3 is made up of 13 amino acids.

Of note for this clone: The same CDR3 also results from other DNA sequences found in this sample. This rearrangement joins TRBV19 to TRBJ2-3; no reliable D call. V lost 6 bases and J lost 0, with 7 bases in between. This CDR3 has 13 residues. The germline gives CDR1 LNHDA, CDR2 SQIVND (reference sequence). The CDR3 region is CASSSHSTDTQYF. The CDR3 DNA follows: TGTGCCAGTAGCTCCCACAGCACAGATACGCAGTATTTT.

The chain employs TRBV7-8 and TRBJ1-5, with D unclear. This CDR3 comprises 16 residues. Trimming cost V 3 bases and J 3 bases, with 15 bases left between them. CDR1 is SGHVS, CDR2 FQNEAQ, per germline. CDR3 coding DNA: TGTGCCAGCAGCTTCCGGTCAGGAGAGATCAATCAGCCCCAGCATTTT. Its protein is CASSFRSGEINQPQHF.

The genes are TRBV15 and TRBJ1-3; TRBD1 agrees at 7 bases. J gave up 1 base and V 1 base, and 10 bases lay outside the gene matches. Germline V gene sequence: CDR1 LNHNV, CDR2 YYDKDF (reference sequence). CDR3 length: 18 residues. The CDR3 region is CATSRGGDRVISGNTIYF. The DNA for the CDR3 is TGTGCCACCAGCAGAGGCGGGGACAGAGTAATATCTGGAAACACCATATATTTT.

This clone was counted between two and nine times. The V call is TRBV27, the J call TRBJ1-5, with D perhaps matching TRBD1 (6 bases). CDR1 and CDR2 (germline): MNHEY, SMNVEV (reference sequence). The V end lost 4 bases, the J end lost 6 bases, and 13 bases lay between the germline ends. The CDR3 sequence is 14 residues long. The CDR3 DNA reads as TGTGCCAGCAGTTCACAGGGCTGGGGTCAGCCCCAGCATTTT. It translates to CASSSQGWGQPQHF.

V is TRBV15 and J is TRBJ2-7; weak D call: TRBD2 (6 bases). This CDR3 has 15 amino acids. Germline V CDR1 and CDR2: LNHNV, YYDKDF (reference sequence). V was pared by 5 bases and J by 0 bases, with 14 bases between. CDR3 in DNA: TGTGCCACCAGCGCTAGCCGGAGGGCCTCCTACGAGCAGTACTTC. This translates into CATSASRRASYEQYF.

This clone was counted a single time. The chain recombines TRBV13 with TRBJ2-1; 14 nucleotides agree with TRBD2. J lost 10 bases, V lost 4 bases, and 6 bases had no gene match. This CDR3 has 15 amino acids. Germline V lookup: CDR1 PRHDT, CDR2 FYEKMQ (reference sequence). DNA for the CDR3: TGTGCCAGCAGCTCCCGGGGACTAGCGGGAGAAGAGCAGTTCTTC. This codes for CASSSRGLAGEEQFF.

The chain carries TRBV27 and TRBJ1-1; D perhaps matches TRBD1 (6 bases). Trimming left V 4 bases short and J 5 bases short, with 14 bases between. Germline V gene sequence: CDR1 MNHEY, CDR2 SMNVEV (reference sequence). This CDR3 contains 14 residues. The DNA for the CDR3 is TGTGCCAGCAGTTCCGATCCCAGGGGTACTGAAGCTTTCTTT. Translating gives CASSSDPRGTEAFF.

This chain links TRBV19 with TRBJ2-1; no clear D gene. V dropped 3 bases and J dropped 6 bases, with 18 bases sitting between them. This CDR3 has 16 residues. From germline, CDR1 is LNHDA and CDR2 SQIVND (reference sequence). The CDR3 region has the DNA TGTGCCAGTAGTATTGAGGTTACCCATACCCGCAATGAGCAGTTCTTC. It codes for CASSIEVTHTRNEQFF.

This chain joins TRBV2 and TRBJ1-2; the match to TRBD1 covers 7 bases. CDR1 is SNHLY and CDR2 is FYNNEI in the germline V gene. The CDR3 runs 15 residues. V shed 2 bases, J shed 4 bases, and the junction held 7 bases outside the gene matches. The CDR3 sequence: CASSEFRDRIYGYTF. CDR3 DNA: TGTGCCAGCAGTGAATTCAGGGACAGAATCTATGGCTACACCTTC. Drawing the rest from reference TRBV2 and TRBJ1-2, the complete variable domain is EPEVTQTPSHQVTQMGQEVILRCVPISNHLYFYWYRQILGQKVEFLVSFYNNEISEKSEIFDDQFSVERPDGSNFTLKIRSTKLEDSAMYFCASSEFRDRIYGYTFGSGTRLTVV.

The chain employs TRBV28 and TRBJ2-2; TRBD2 matches 12 bases. Germline V lookup: CDR1 MDHEN, CDR2 SYDVKM. This CDR3 spans 18 amino acids. Trimming cost V 3 bases and J 5 bases; bases outside gene matches: 10. The DNA of the CDR3 is TGTGCCAGCAGTTTTCCGACTAGCGGGAGAGGGAGGACCGGGGAGCTGTTTTTT. It is translated as CASSFPTSGRGRTGELFF.

The chain joins TRBV10-3 to TRBJ2-1, with unresolved D. Germline loops: CDR1 ENHRY, CDR2 SYGVKD. The CDR3 totals 15 residues. V was shortened by 3 bases and J by 0 bases, with 9 bases between the two germline ends. The CDR3 is CAISDPGLSYNEQFF. The CDR3 region has the DNA TGTGCCATCAGTGATCCGGGTCTCTCCTACAATGAGCAGTTCTTC.

V usage is TRBV4-3 and J usage is TRBJ2-7, with D perhaps matching TRBD2 (5 bases). Deletions cut 1 base from V and 2 bases from J, with 12 bases between. CDR3 length: 15 residues. Looked up from germline, CDR1 is LGHNA and CDR2 is YSLEER. The CDR3 sequence is CASSQGGEGTYEQYF. The CDR3 DNA reads as TGCGCCAGCAGCCAAGGGGGAGAGGGAACCTACGAGCAGTACTTC.

Points on this clone: Other DNA sequences from this sample encode an identical CDR3 as well. This chain joins TRBV9 and TRBJ1-3; no definite D call. CDR3 length: 15 amino acids. From germline, CDR1 is SGDLS and CDR2 YYNGEE. V lost 5 bases and J lost 0, with 12 bases in between. The CDR3 is CASSATPSSGNTIYF. For the CDR3, the DNA is TGTGCCAGCAGTGCCACGCCTAGCTCTGGAAACACCATATATTTT. The full variable domain, with the rest looked up from reference TRBV9 and TRBJ1-3, is DSGVTQTPKHLITATGQRVTLRCSPRSGDLSVYWYQQSLDQGLQFLIQYYNGEERAKGNILERFSAQQFPDLHSELNLSSLELGDSALYFCASSATPSSGNTIYFGEGSWLTVV.

This clone has a single count. The chain is built from TRBV4-2 and TRBJ2-5, with 11 nucleotides matching TRBD2. V lost 5 bases and J lost 5; bases outside the gene matches: 10. The CDR3 sequence is 16 residues long. The germline gives CDR1 LGHNA, CDR2 YNFKEQ. The CDR3 region is CASSVAGGERRETQYF. The CDR3 DNA follows: TGTGCCAGCAGCGTAGCGGGAGGGGAGCGTCGGGAGACCCAGTACTTC.

The chain combines TRBV5-6 with TRBJ2-7; 9 bases match TRBD1. J lost 2 bases, V lost 4 bases, and 10 bases had no gene match. The CDR3 runs 16 residues. Germline loops: CDR1 SGHDT, CDR2 YYEEEE. CDR3 sequence reads: CASSGGWTGETYEQYF. CDR3 bases: TGTGCCAGCAGCGGGGGCTGGACAGGGGAAACCTACGAGCAGTACTTC.

The CDR3 here is CASSGRTRSYEQYF. CDR3 nucleotide sequence: TGTGCCAGCAGTGGACGGACTAGGTCCTACGAGCAGTACTTC. The V call is TRBV27, the J call TRBJ2-7, with TRBD2 matching over 7 bases. V trimming: 5 bases; J trimming: 1 base; junction bases outside the gene matches: 5. Germline assignment: CDR1 MNHEY and CDR2 SMNVEV (reference sequence). This CDR3 contains 14 residues.

J is TRBJ2-7 and V is TRBV27; 7 bases map to TRBD1. CDR3 size: 15 residues. CDR1 MNHEY and CDR2 SMNVEV come from the germline V gene (reference sequence). J lost 2 bases, V lost 3 bases, and 7 bases had no gene match. The CDR3: CASSFGDSPTYEQYF. The CDR3 DNA sequence: TGTGCCAGCAGTTTCGGGGACAGCCCAACCTACGAGCAGTACTTC.

The chain carries TRBV27 and TRBJ2-3, with D hard to call. The CDR3 consists of 14 residues. The ends were cut back, 1 base at V and 4 bases at J, with 9 bases in the middle. Germline assignment: CDR1 MNHEY and CDR2 SMNVEV (reference sequence). The CDR3 DNA is TGTGCCAGCAGTTTATTGGCCCGTTCAGATACGCAGTATTTT. It yields the protein CASSLLARSDTQYF.

Worth noting for this clone: Distinct nucleotide sequences in the sample also encode this CDR3. J is TRBJ1-1 and V is TRBV27, with D tentatively TRBD1 (6 bases). Deletions cut 3 bases from V and 1 base from J, with 9 bases between. This CDR3 spans 14 amino acids. Germline V gene data show CDR1 as MNHEY and CDR2 as SMNVEV (reference sequence). CDR3 nucleotide sequence: TGTGCCAGCAGTTTTGGGACATCGAACACTGAAGCTTTCTTT. It is translated as CASSFGTSNTEAFF.

V and J are TRBV27 and TRBJ2-7, with 11 bases fitting TRBD2. The CDR3 covers 15 residues. Germline V CDR1 and CDR2: MNHEY, SMNVEV (reference sequence). V shed 8 bases, J shed 2 bases, and the junction held 8 bases outside the gene matches. CDR3 residues: CASAPGLAETYEQYF. CDR3 DNA: TGTGCCAGCGCCCCGGGACTAGCGGAAACCTACGAGCAGTACTTC.

The chain uses TRBV11-2 and TRBJ2-7, with a weak D call TRBD1 (5 bases). V was shortened by 4 bases and J by 3 bases, with 13 bases between the two germline ends. There are 14 residues in the CDR3. Germline V gene data show CDR1 as SGHAT and CDR2 as FQNNGV. The chain's CDR3 is CASSYTTGYYEQYF. CDR3 bases: TGTGCCAGCAGCTATACCACAGGATACTACGAGCAGTACTTC.

V is TRBV5-1 and J is TRBJ1-1, with TRBD1 as a possible D gene (6 bases). The CDR3 runs to 17 residues. Germline CDR1 is SGHRS and CDR2 is YFSETQ. Trimming removed 4 bases at V and 4 bases at J, with 23 bases between. The CDR3 region has the DNA TGCGCCAGCAGCCTGCATCCAGGGGAGGGGAGAAGCACTGAAGCTTTCTTT. This gives the protein CASSLHPGEGRSTEAFF. The whole variable domain, filled in from reference TRBV5-1 and TRBJ1-1, reads KAGVTQTPRYLIKTRGQQVTLSCSPISGHRSVSWYQQTPGQGLQFLFEYFSETQRNKGNFPGRFSGRQFSNSRSEMNVSTLELGDSALYLCASSLHPGEGRSTEAFFGQGTRLTVV.